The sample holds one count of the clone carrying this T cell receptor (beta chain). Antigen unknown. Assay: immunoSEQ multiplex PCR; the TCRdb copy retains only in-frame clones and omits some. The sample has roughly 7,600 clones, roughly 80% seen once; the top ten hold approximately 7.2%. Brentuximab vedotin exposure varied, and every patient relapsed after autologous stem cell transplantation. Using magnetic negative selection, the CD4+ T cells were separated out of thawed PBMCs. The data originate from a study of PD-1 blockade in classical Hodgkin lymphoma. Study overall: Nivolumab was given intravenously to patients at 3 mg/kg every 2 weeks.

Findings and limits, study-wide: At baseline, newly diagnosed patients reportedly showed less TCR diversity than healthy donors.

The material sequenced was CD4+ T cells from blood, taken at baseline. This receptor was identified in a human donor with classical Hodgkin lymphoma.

The DNA of the CDR3 is TGTGCCAGCAGCGGCGGACTAGGCAGGGTCACAGATACGCAGTATTTT. It codes for CASSGGLGRVTDTQYF. The chain uses TRBV7-6 and TRBJ2-3; 7 nucleotides agree with TRBD2. CDR1 is SGHVS, CDR2 FNYEAQ, per germline. The CDR3 length is 16 residues. After removal of 5 bases from V and 2 bases from J, the junction contained 10 bases not matched to a gene.